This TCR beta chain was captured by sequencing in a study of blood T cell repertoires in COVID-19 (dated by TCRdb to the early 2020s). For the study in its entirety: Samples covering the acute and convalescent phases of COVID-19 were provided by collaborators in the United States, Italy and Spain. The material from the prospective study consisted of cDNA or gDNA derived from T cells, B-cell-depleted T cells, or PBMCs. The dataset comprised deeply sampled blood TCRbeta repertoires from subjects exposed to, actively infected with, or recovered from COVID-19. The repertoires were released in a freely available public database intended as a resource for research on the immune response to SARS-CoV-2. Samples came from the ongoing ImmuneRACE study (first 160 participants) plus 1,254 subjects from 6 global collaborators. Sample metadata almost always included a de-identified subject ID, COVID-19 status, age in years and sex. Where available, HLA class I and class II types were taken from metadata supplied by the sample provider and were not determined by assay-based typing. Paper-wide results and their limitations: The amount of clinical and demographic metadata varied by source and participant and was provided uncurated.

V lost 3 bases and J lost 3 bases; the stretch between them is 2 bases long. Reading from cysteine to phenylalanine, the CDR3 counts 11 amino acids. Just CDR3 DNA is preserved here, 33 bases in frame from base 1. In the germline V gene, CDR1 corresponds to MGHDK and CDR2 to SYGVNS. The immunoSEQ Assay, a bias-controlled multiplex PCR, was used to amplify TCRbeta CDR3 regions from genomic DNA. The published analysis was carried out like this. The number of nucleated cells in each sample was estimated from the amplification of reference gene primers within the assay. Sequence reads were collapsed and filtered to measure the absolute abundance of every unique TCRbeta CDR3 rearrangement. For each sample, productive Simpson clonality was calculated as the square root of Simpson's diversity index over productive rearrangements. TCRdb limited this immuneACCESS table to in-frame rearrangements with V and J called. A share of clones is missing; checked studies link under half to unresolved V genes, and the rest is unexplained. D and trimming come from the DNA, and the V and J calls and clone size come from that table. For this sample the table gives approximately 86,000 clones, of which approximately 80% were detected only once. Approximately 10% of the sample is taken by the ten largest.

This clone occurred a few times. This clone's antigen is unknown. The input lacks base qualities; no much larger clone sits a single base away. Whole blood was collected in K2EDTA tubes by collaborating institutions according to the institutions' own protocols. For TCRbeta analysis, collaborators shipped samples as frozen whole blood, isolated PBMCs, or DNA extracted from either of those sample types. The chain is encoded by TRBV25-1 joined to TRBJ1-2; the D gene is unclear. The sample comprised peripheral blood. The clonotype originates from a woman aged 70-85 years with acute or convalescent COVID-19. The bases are TGTGCCAGCAGTGACTACTATGGCTACACCTTC. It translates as CASSDYYGYTF.